The entry that follows covers one T cell receptor beta chain sequence. Losses at the gene ends were 3 bases for V and 0 bases for J; bases not matched to a gene: 4. Germline CDR1 is MDHEN and CDR2 is SYDVKM. CDR3 length: 16 amino acids. This entry is derived from a study of cytomegalovirus exposure and HLA in healthy donors. The PCR employed 60 Vbeta primers together with 13 Jbeta primers. The repertoire was sequenced with immunoSEQ multiplex PCR; TCRdb's copy has only in-frame clones and lacks some. The sample shows about 260,000 clones, almost 85% of them seen only once. This chain connects TRBV28 to TRBJ1-4; 7 nucleotides agree with TRBD1. The material sequenced was PBMCs. The clonotype comes from a woman aged 40 to 49 in good health and CMV-seropositive. Written as DNA, the CDR3 is TGTGCCAGCAGTTTGGTGGGGACAGCAACTAATGAAAAACTGTTTTTT. Its protein product is CASSLVGTATNEKLFF. The complete variable domain, with remaining parts taken from reference TRBV28 and TRBJ1-4, reads DVKVTQSSRYLVKRTGEKVFLECVQDMDHENMFWYRQDPGLGLRLIYFSYDVKMKEKGDIPEGYSVSREKKERFSLILESASTNQTSMYLCASSLVGTATNEKLFFGSGTQLSVL.